This T cell receptor beta chain was obtained from a study of shared clonotypes between healthy human individuals. Study outcomes and limitations: Shared clonotypes across all four donors exceeded non-shared ones in generation probability. Incompleteness in sorted-subset sequencing, despite large depth, was shown by rarefaction.

For every subset, genomic DNA was evenly distributed across several immunoSEQ plates. Some clones are missing from TCRdb's copy, which holds only in-frame ones; the method was immunoSEQ multiplex PCR. The sample includes approximately 530,000 clones, approximately 95% of them seen just once. On this clone itself: Its antigen is as yet unknown.

From germline, CDR1 is MDHEN and CDR2 SYDVKM. CDR3 size: 15 residues. The V gene lost 3 bases and the J gene lost 6 bases, with 15 bases spanning the gap. The TCR comes from a woman in her twenties or thirties in good health. Sequenced sample: naive CD4+ T cells sorted from blood. The subset was: CD45RA+ positively selected. The chain combines TRBV28 with TRBJ1-5; D not certain. CDR3 sequence: CASSFTGDSGQPQHF. Written as DNA, the CDR3 is TGTGCCAGCAGTTTTACGGGTGATTCGGGTCAGCCCCAGCATTTT.